The sequence of this T cell receptor (beta chain) was determined in a study of vaccination and CD4 T cells after COVID-19. As for treatment: 10-day PBMC culture with coronavirus spike peptide pools or control peptides (ViraFEST assay). The Oncomine TCR Beta short-read assay sequenced DNA from cultured CD4+ T cells. TCRdb used MiXCR to reprocess the PCR reads, holding one entry per CDR3 protein. Of roughly 16,000 distinct CDR3 sequences detected, around half appear once; the ten largest clones hold approximately 4%. CDR1 LNHNV and CDR2 YYDKDF come from the germline V gene (reference sequence). This CDR3 comprises 16 residues. The V end lost 0 bases, the J end lost 10 bases, and 16 bases lay between the germline ends. A remark on this clonotype: Antigen unknown.

The sequences come from CD4+ T cells from blood, cultured in vitro, collected before SARS-CoV-2 vaccination. V and J are TRBV15 and TRBJ1-6; D is unresolved. This TCR came from a human donor who had recovered from COVID-19. The CDR3 DNA reads as TGTGCCACCAGCAGAGAAAGGCAGGCGGTGGTATCACCCCTCCACTTT. Translation: CATSRERQAVVSPLHF.